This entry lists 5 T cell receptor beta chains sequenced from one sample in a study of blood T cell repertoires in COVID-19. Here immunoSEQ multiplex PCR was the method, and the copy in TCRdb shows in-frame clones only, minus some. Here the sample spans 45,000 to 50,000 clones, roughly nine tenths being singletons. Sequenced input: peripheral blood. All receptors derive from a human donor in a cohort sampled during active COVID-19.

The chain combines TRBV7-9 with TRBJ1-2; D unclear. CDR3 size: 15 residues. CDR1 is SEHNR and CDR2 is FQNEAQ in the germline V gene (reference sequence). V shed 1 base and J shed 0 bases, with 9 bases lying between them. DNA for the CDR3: TGTGCCAGCAGCTTAGGTACTGGAGCTAACTATGGCTACACCTTC. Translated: CASSLGTGANYGYTF.

CDR3 coding DNA: TGTGCCAGCAGCTTTGCTGGCGGGCAGAGGCAGTACTTC. It translates to CASSFAGGQRQYF. The chain employs TRBV7-2 and TRBJ2-7; tentatively, D is TRBD2 (5 bases). The germline CDR1 and CDR2 sequences are SGHTA and FQGNSA. The CDR3 is 13 amino acids. Trimming pared 3 bases from V and 9 bases from J, leaving 15 bases between. The full variable domain, in which reference TRBV7-2 and TRBJ2-7 provide the parts outside the CDR3, is GAGVSQSPSNKVTEKGKDVELRCDPISGHTALYWYRQSLGQGLEFLIYFQGNSAPDKSGLPSDRFSAERTGGSVSTLTIQRTQQEDSAVYLCASSFAGGQRQYFGPGTRLTVT.

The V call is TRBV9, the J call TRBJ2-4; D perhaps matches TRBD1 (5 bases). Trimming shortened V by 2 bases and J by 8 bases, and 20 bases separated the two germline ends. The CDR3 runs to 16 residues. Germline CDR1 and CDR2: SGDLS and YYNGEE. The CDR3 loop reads CASSVEAWGLVDIQYF. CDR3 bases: TGTGCCAGCAGCGTTGAGGCGTGGGGCCTAGTTGACATTCAGTACTTC.

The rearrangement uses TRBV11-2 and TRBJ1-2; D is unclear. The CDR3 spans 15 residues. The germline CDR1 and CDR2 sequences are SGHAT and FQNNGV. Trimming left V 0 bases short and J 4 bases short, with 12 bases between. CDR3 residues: CASSLDRSSIYGYTF. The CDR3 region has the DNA TGTGCCAGCAGCTTAGATCGTAGTAGCATCTATGGCTACACCTTC.

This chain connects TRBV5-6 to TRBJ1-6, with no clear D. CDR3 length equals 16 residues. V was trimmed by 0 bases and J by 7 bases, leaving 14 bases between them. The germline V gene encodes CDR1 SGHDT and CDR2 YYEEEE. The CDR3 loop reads CASSLVFVGGNSPLHF. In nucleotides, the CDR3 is TGTGCCAGCAGCTTGGTTTTTGTCGGCGGAAATTCACCCCTCCACTTT.